This T cell receptor beta chain was documented in a study of T cell responses to AZD1222 COVID-19 vaccine. Study-level points and caveats: Two AZD1222 administrations were followed by greater Spike-specific TCR breadth and depth.

Clones were sequenced by immunoSEQ multiplex PCR, and TCRdb holds only the in-frame ones, with some missing. The sample includes 90,000 to 120,000 clones, about 90% seen only once; the top ten take under 25%. As for this clone: The antigen is not known.

Sequenced material: peripheral blood, taken on day 0 of AZD1222 vaccination. This sequence originates from an adult in good health.

The CDR3 DNA is TGTGCCACCAGCAGAGATCTTAGTAGGACTGGGGGGCTGGAGACCCAGTACTTC. As protein: CATSRDLSRTGGLETQYF. This chain connects TRBV15 to TRBJ2-5; D might be TRBD1 or TRBD2, each matching 6 bases. Trimming pared 0 bases from V and 5 bases from J, leaving 22 bases between. The CDR3 extends over 18 amino acids. Germline V gene data show CDR1 as LNHNV and CDR2 as YYDKDF (reference sequence).